The present T cell receptor (beta chain) was sequenced within a study of T cell changes during pregnancy in multiple sclerosis. Trimming took 5 bases from V and 0 from J, leaving 5 bases between them. The germline V gene encodes CDR1 LNHDA and CDR2 SQIVND (reference sequence). The CDR3 consists of 13 residues. Using immunoSEQ multiplex PCR, the repertoire was profiled, and TCRdb retains in-frame clones only, with some absent. There are roughly 20,000 clones in the sample; 89% occur only once, and around 8% lies in the top ten. Here the sequenced sample was CD8+ T cells from peripheral blood mononuclear cells, taken in the second trimester of pregnancy. The chain recombines TRBV19 with TRBJ1-5; D uncertain. This clonotype originated in a female donor in good health, enrolled as a control in a pregnancy study. CDR3 loop: CASSPNSNQPQHF. The CDR3 coding sequence is TGTGCCAGTAGTCCAAATAGCAATCAGCCCCAGCATTTT.